This T cell receptor beta chain was sequenced in a study of blood T cell repertoires in COVID-19 (dated by TCRdb to 2018 to 2021). For context, the study as a whole: The collaborator samples originated in the United States, Italy and Spain and spanned the acute and convalescent phases of COVID-19. The prospective study material was composed of cDNA or gDNA derived from T cells, B-cell-depleted T cells, or PBMCs. Deeply sampled blood TCRbeta repertoires from subjects exposed to, actively infected with, or recovered from COVID-19 were included in the dataset. The repertoires were made available in a free public database intended to serve as a resource for research on the immune response to SARS-CoV-2. The samples were drawn from the first 160 participants of the ongoing ImmuneRACE study and from 1,254 subjects provided by 6 global collaborators. The sample metadata nearly always contained a de-identified subject ID, COVID-19 status, age in years and sex. Where HLA class I and class II types were available, the types were taken from metadata supplied by the sample provider, not from assay-based typing. Results the study describes overall, beyond this receptor: How much clinical and demographic metadata was included differed by source and by participant, and the metadata was provided uncurated.

The collaborating institutions used their own protocols to collect whole blood in K2EDTA tubes. For TCRbeta analysis, collaborator samples were shipped as frozen whole blood, as isolated PBMCs, or as DNA extracted from either sample type. CDR1 is given as SNHLY and CDR2 as FYNNEI, both from the germline V gene. CDR3 length: 14 amino acids, cysteine to phenylalanine. CDR3 DNA is the only sequence kept; it has 42 bases, read in frame from the first base. V sheds 5 bases and J sheds 7 bases, leaving 18 bases between their ends. TCRbeta CDR3 regions were amplified from genomic DNA using the immunoSEQ Assay, a bias-controlled multiplex PCR. The study's own analysis went as follows. Nucleated cell counts per sample were estimated from amplification of reference gene primers within the assay. To quantify the absolute abundance of each unique TCRbeta CDR3 rearrangement, sequence reads were collapsed and filtered. Productive Simpson clonality was computed per sample as the square root of Simpson's diversity index over productive rearrangements. The table was pulled from immuneACCESS by TCRdb, which kept in-frame rearrangements only. Such tables lose some clones; where checked, under half of the loss comes from unresolved V genes, and the rest has no known cause. V and J calls and clone size come straight from that table; D and trimming were deduced from the DNA. The sample includes a few hundred thousand clones, with 70% to 90% observed a single time. Around 5.5% of the sample rests with the top ten.

This clone was counted a few times. Its antigen is unknown. No clone much larger than this one lies a single base away; base qualities are absent. This sequence was found in a man in his fifties or sixties with active or convalescent COVID-19. The sample was peripheral blood. The chain couples TRBV2 to TRBJ2-7, and possibly TRBD2, on 6 matching bases. The base sequence is TGTGCCAGCAGTCCGGGACTTCCACGGGAAGAGCAGTACTTC. Translated, this is CASSPGLPREEQYF. Beyond the CDR3, the reference TRBV2 and TRBJ2-7 genes provide the residues; the full variable domain reads: EPEVTQTPSHQVTQMGQEVILRCVPISNHLYFYWYRQILGQKVEFLVSFYNNEISEKSEIFDDQFSVERPDGSNFTLKIRSTKLEDSAMYFCASSPGLPREEQYFGPGTRLTVT.